A single sample gave rise to the 5 T cell receptor beta chains below, sequenced in a study of T cell responses to AZD1222 COVID-19 vaccine. Here immunoSEQ multiplex PCR was the method, and the copy in TCRdb shows in-frame clones only, minus some. The table shows 85,000 to 120,000 clones, with around 91% occurring only once. Material: peripheral blood, obtained 28 days after the second AZD1222 dose. The source of these receptors is an adult who received the AZD1222 COVID-19 vaccine.

This chain uses TRBV19 with TRBJ2-2; 8 bases fit TRBD1. V was clipped by 5 bases and J by 7 bases; unmatched bases: 6. CDR1 and CDR2 (germline): LNHDA, SQIVND (reference sequence). The CDR3 is 14 amino acids. The CDR3 loop is CASSYDRGIGELFF. CDR3 coding DNA: TGTGCCAGTAGTTACGACAGGGGAATCGGGGAGCTGTTTTTT.

The gene calls are TRBV18 and TRBJ2-7, with TRBD2 identical over 7 bases. This CDR3 spans 14 amino acids. Unmatched junction bases numbered 8, after V lost 3 bases and J lost 6 bases. In germline, CDR1 is KGHSH, CDR2 LQKENI. The CDR3 loop reads CASSPGGGFREQYF. The CDR3 coding sequence is TGTGCCAGCTCACCTGGCGGGGGTTTTCGCGAGCAGTACTTC.

This clone was seen only once. This sequence joins TRBV19 and TRBJ1-1; 8 bases match TRBD1. The length of the CDR3 is 13 residues. The ends lost 5 bases at V and 11 bases at J; junction bases unmatched: 10. Per the germline V gene, CDR1 is LNHDA and CDR2 is SQIVND (reference sequence). CDR3 in amino acids: CASSPRQGLAAFF. CDR3 nucleotides: TGTGCCAGTAGTCCCCGACAGGGGCTGGCGGCTTTCTTT.

This clone was seen only once. V gene TRBV7-9 combines with J gene TRBJ2-3; 7 bases agree with TRBD2. V shed 5 bases, J shed 2 bases, and the junction held 25 bases outside the gene matches. Looked up from germline, CDR1 is SEHNR and CDR2 is FQNEAQ (reference sequence). The CDR3 extends over 21 amino acids. CDR3 amino acids: CASSIQSRNLLVAGDTDTQYF. The CDR3 region has the DNA TGTGCCAGCAGCATCCAATCTCGGAATTTACTAGTGGCGGGGGACACAGATACGCAGTATTTT.

V usage is TRBV13 and J usage is TRBJ2-7; D is tentatively TRBD1 or TRBD2 (5 bases each). The CDR3 runs to 16 residues. The V gene's germline CDR1 is PRHDT and CDR2 FYEKMQ (reference sequence). Trimming stripped 0 bases from V and 0 bases from J, with 12 bases between. In nucleotides, the CDR3 is TGTGCCAGCAGCTTAGGCGCCAGGGACGTCTCCTACGAGCAGTACTTC. This codes for CASSLGARDVSYEQYF.